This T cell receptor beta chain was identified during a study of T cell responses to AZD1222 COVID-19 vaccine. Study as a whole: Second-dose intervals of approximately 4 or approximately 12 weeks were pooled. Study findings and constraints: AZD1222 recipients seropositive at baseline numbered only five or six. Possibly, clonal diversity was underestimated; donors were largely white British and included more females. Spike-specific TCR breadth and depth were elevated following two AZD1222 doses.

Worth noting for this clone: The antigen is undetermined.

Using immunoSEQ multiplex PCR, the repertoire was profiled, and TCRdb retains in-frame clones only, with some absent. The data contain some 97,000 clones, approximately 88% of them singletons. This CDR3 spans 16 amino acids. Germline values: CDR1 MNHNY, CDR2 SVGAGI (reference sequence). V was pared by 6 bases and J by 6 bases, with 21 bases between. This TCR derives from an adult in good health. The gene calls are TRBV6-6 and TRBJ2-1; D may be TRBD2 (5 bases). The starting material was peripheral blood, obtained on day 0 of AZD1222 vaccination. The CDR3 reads CASSSPRGIAGNEQFF. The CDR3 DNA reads TGTGCCAGCAGCTCCCCCCGGGGAATTGCGGGCAATGAGCAGTTCTTC.